This T cell receptor beta chain was retrieved from a study of shared clonotypes between healthy human individuals. Replicate PCRs from sorted subsets contained 200 ng DNA, which is some 32,000 T cell genomes. Only in-frame clones appear in the TCRdb table, and some are missing; sequencing was by immunoSEQ multiplex PCR. The table lists roughly 2 million clones, around 95% of them singletons. Regarding this clone: What it binds is not known.

Notes on the study in general: What naive subsets generally showed was a larger estimated richness than memory subsets showed. Rarefaction demonstrated incomplete sorted-subset sequencing despite large depth.

Per the germline V gene, CDR1 is WNHNN and CDR2 is SYGVQD (reference sequence). The CDR3 loop spans 16 amino acids. Trimming took off 3 bases at V and 4 bases at J, with 16 bases between the two ends. The specimen was naive CD4+ T cells sorted from blood. Stated subset: CD45RA+ positively selected. V usage is TRBV10-1 and J usage is TRBJ1-5; perhaps TRBD1 as D (6 bases). The sequence was collected from a man between 18 and 35 years old in good health. The CDR3 reads CASSDGGALFNQPQHF. DNA of the CDR3: TGCGCCAGCAGTGACGGGGGGGCTCTGTTTAATCAGCCCCAGCATTTT.